This T cell receptor (beta chain) was recorded in a study of T cell responses to AZD1222 COVID-19 vaccine. Whole-study context: Second-dose timings of about 4 or about 12 weeks were pooled.

Germline-derived CDR1 and CDR2 are SGHDN and FVKESK. V lost 4 bases, J lost 5 bases, and 8 bases stayed unmatched. CDR3 size: 16 residues. Here immunoSEQ multiplex PCR was the method, and the copy in TCRdb shows in-frame clones only, minus some. The top ten clones hold about 2.5% of a sample with about 150,000 clones, roughly 90% of them seen once. Broader study findings: Unmutated regions of variants are reportedly targeted by nearly half of spike-specific TCRs. When two AZD1222 doses had been given, Spike-specific TCR breadth and depth rose. Donors were chiefly white British, with a greater number of females, and clonal diversity was perhaps underestimated.

Comment on this clone: No antigen is known for it.

The rearrangement links TRBV14 to TRBJ2-5; 12 nucleotides agree with TRBD2. Here the sequenced sample was peripheral blood, taken on day 0 of AZD1222 vaccination. This clonotype was sampled from an adult in good health. CDR3 DNA: TGTGCCAGCAGCCCCCGAGGACTAGCGGGACCGGAGACCCAGTACTTC. Translated: CASSPRGLAGPETQYF.